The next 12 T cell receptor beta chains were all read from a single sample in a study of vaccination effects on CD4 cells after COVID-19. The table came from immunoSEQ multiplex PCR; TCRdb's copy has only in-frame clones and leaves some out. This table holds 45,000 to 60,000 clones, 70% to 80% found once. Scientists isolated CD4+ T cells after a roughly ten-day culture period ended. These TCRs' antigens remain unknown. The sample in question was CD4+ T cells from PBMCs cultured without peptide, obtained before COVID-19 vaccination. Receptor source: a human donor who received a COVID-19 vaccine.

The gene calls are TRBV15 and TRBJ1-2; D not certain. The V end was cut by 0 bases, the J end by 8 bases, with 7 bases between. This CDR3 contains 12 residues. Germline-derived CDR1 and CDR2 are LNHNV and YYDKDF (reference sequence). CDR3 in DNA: TGTGCCACCAGCAGAGATCGACTCGGCTACACCTTC. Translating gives CATSRDRLGYTF.

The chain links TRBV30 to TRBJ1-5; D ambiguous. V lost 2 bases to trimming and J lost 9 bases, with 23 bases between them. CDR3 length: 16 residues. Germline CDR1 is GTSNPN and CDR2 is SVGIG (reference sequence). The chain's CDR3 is CAWSNSGGGNARPQHF. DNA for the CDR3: TGTGCCTGGAGTAACTCTGGAGGAGGGAATGCGCGGCCCCAGCATTTT.

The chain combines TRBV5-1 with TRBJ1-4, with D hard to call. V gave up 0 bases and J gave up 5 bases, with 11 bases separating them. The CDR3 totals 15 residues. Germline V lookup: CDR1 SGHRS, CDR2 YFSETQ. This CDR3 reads CASSLVPSENEKLFF. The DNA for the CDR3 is TGCGCCAGCAGCTTGGTGCCGTCAGAAAATGAAAAACTGTTTTTT.

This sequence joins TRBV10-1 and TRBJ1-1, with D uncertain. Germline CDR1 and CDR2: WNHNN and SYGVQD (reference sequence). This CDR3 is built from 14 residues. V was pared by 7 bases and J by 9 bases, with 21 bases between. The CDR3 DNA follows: TGCGCCAGCACCTCCTCGAGGGTCGGTGGGCAAGCTTTCTTT. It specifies CASTSSRVGGQAFF.

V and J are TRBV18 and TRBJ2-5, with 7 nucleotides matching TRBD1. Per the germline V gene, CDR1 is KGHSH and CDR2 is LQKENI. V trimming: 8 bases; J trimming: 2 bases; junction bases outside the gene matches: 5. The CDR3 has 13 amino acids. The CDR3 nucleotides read TGTGCCAGCCAACCGGGACAGCAAGAGACCCAGTACTTC. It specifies CASQPGQQETQYF.

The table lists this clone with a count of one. The CDR3 region is CASSLVGSGVSGSADTQYF. The DNA for the CDR3 is TGTGCCAGCAGCTTAGTTGGTAGCGGGGTGTCGGGTTCGGCAGATACGCAGTATTTT. The chain links TRBV11-2 to TRBJ2-3; 8 nucleotides match TRBD2. V lost 1 base to trimming and J lost 4 bases; unmatched junction nucleotides: 16. Germline V gives CDR1 SGHAT, CDR2 FQNNGV. There are 19 residues in the CDR3.

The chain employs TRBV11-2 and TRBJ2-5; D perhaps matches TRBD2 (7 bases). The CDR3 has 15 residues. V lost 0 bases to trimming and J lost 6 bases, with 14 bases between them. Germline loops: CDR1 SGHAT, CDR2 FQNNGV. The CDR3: CASSLEGGGAKTQYF. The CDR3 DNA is TGTGCCAGCAGCTTAGAAGGTGGGGGGGCGAAGACCCAGTACTTC.

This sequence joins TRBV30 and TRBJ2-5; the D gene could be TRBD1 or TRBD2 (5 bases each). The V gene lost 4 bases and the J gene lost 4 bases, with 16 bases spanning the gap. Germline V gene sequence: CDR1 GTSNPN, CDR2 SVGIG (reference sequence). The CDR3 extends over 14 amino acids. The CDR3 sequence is CAWNRGAVSETQYF. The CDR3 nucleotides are TGTGCCTGGAATCGAGGGGCGGTGTCAGAGACCCAGTACTTC. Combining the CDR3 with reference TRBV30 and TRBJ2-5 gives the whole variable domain SQTIHQWPATLVQPVGSPLSLECTVEGTSNPNLYWYRQAAGRGLQLLFYSVGIGQISSEVPQNLSASRPQDRQFILSSKKLLLSDSGFYLCAWNRGAVSETQYFGPGTRLLVL.

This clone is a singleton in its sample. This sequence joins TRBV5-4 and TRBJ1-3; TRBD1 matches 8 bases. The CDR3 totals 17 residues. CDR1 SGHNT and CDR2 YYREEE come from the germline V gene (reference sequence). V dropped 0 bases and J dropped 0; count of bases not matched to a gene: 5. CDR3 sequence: CASSLGRQGYSGNTIYF. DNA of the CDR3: TGTGCCAGCAGCTTGGGGCGACAGGGGTACTCTGGAAACACCATATATTTT.

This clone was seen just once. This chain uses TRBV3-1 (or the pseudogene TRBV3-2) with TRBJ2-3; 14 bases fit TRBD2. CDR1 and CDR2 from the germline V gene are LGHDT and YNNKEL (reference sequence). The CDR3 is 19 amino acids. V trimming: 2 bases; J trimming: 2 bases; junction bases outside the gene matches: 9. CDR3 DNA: TGTGCCAGCAGCCAATCGACTAGCGGGGGGGGGATCCTCACAGATACGCAGTATTTT. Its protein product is CASSQSTSGGGILTDTQYF.

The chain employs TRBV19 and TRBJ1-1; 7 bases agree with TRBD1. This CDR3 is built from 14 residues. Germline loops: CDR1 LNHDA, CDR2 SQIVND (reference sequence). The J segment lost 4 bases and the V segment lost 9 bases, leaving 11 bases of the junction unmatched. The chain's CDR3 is CASGAKGAVTEAFF. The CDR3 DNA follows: TGTGCCAGCGGAGCGAAGGGGGCTGTCACTGAAGCTTTCTTT.

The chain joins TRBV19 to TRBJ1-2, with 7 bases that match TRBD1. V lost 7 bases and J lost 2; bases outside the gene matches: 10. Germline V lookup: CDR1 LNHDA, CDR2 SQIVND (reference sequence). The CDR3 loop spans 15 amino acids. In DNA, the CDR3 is TGTGCCAGTACCTCCGGGACAGTGTTAAACTATGGCTACACCTTC. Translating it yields CASTSGTVLNYGYTF.